The 8 T cell receptor beta chains listed next were all sequenced from one sample in a study of human T cells and chemical hapten exposure. As for time point: patch test 3, about 24 weeks after DPC sensitization. As for treatment: therapeutic diphenylcyclopropenone sensitization with weekly scalp DPC. TCRdb recomputed calls from the RACE reads with MiXCR, one row per CDR3 protein. This repertoire shows some 96,000 distinct CDR3 sequences, less than 35% found once; its top ten account for approximately 10%. The sequencing used whole blood, collected in connection with sensitization to the hapten diphenylcyclopropenone (DPC). These receptors were collected from a man aged 35 to 55 with alopecia areata. Some clones in this sample may be carry-over from other donors' samples.

This chain links TRBV14 with TRBJ2-3; D remains ambiguous. Germline V lookup: CDR1 SGHDN, CDR2 FVKESK. CDR3 length: 13 amino acids. Trimming removed 3 bases from V and 6 bases from J, with 10 bases in between. The CDR3 loop reads CASSHDLRDTQYF. CDR3 sequence (DNA): TGTGCCAGCAGCCATGATTTGCGCGATACGCAGTATTTT. Full variable domain (outside the CDR3, taken from reference TRBV14 and TRBJ2-3): EAGVTQFPSHSVIEKGQTVTLRCDPISGHDNLYWYRRVMGKEIKFLLHFVKESKQDESGMPNNRFLAERTGGTYSTLKVQPAELEDSGVYFCASSHDLRDTQYFGPGTRLTVL.

In this sample, this clonotype turned up a few times. The chain joins TRBV27 to TRBJ2-2, with 10 bases fitting TRBD2. Germline V lookup: CDR1 MNHEY, CDR2 SMNVEV (reference sequence). This CDR3 has 15 residues. Trimming at V came to 7 bases and at J to 5 bases, leaving 7 bases not matched to a gene. CDR3 sequence: CASMGLAGVTGELFF. The CDR3 DNA follows: TGTGCCAGCATGGGGCTAGCGGGAGTGACCGGGGAGCTGTTTTTT.

The chain links TRBV7-2 to TRBJ2-6; TRBD2 agrees at 11 bases. V dropped 5 bases and J dropped 2; count of bases not matched to a gene: 5. Germline V CDR1 and CDR2: SGHTA, FQGNSA. The CDR3 loop spans 17 amino acids. CDR3 in DNA: TGTGCCAGCAGCCGACTAGCGGGACTCCCTGGGGCCAACGTCCTGACTTTC. Encoded protein: CASSRLAGLPGANVLTF.

The chain links TRBV24-1 to TRBJ1-1; no clear D. Germline V gene sequence: CDR1 KGHDR, CDR2 SFDVKD. The CDR3 loop spans 14 amino acids. The ends were cut back, 3 bases at V and 1 base at J, with 8 bases in the middle. The CDR3 is CATSDNYRNTEAFF. The CDR3, as DNA: TGTGCCACCAGTGATAATTACAGGAACACTGAAGCTTTCTTT.

The chain has TRBV7-3 and TRBJ2-1, with TRBD2 matching over 7 bases. The trim removed 0 bases at V and 3 bases at J, leaving 2 bases unmatched. This CDR3 is built from 15 residues. Germline CDR1 and CDR2: SGHTA and FQGTGA. The CDR3 coding sequence is TGTGCCAGCAGCTTAACGTCTAGCGGCTACAATGAGCAGTTCTTC. It encodes CASSLTSSGYNEQFF.

The J gene is TRBJ1-6, the V gene TRBV3-1; D not resolved. Deletions cut 4 bases from V and 7 bases from J, with 14 bases between. The germline V gene encodes CDR1 LGHDT and CDR2 YNNKEL (reference sequence). This CDR3 comprises 15 residues. Written as DNA, the CDR3 is TGTGCCAGCAGCCTCCTAGATAGCCAGAATTCACCCCTCCACTTT. Amino acids: CASSLLDSQNSPLHF.

V is TRBV12-3 or TRBV12-4 and J is TRBJ1-5; tentative D call: TRBD1 (6 bases). The CDR3 sequence is 14 residues long. V was pared by 5 bases and J by 3 bases, with 11 bases between. The CDR3, as DNA: TGTGCCAGCAGTGGGCAGGGACACAATCAGCCCCAGCATTTT. It translates to CASSGQGHNQPQHF.

The chain employs TRBV9 and TRBJ2-2; D gene unclear. V lost 0 bases, J lost 4 bases, and 4 bases lay in between. Germline CDR1 reads SGDLS; CDR2 reads YYNGEE. The CDR3 runs 13 residues. The CDR3 nucleotides are TGTGCCAGCAGCGTAGTTCGCACCGGGGAGCTGTTTTTT. As protein: CASSVVRTGELFF.